What follows is one T cell receptor beta chain and its context. Trimming removed 11 bases at V and 4 bases at J, with 14 bases between. Looked up from germline, CDR1 is MNHEY and CDR2 is SMNVEV (reference sequence). The CDR3 length is 12 residues. The data stem from a study of blood T cell repertoires in COVID-19. Repertoires were generated with immunoSEQ multiplex PCR, while TCRdb's copy carries only in-frame clones and drops some. The sample gives over 15,000 clones, 85% of which show up once; around 60% is in the top ten. The sequence came from a man older than 75 with acute or convalescent COVID-19. V is TRBV27 and J is TRBJ1-1; possible D gene TRBD1, 5 bases. The sample taken for sequencing was peripheral blood. The CDR3 DNA reads as TGTGCCTCGGGGGGGATCGGCACTGAAGCTTTCTTT. Translation gives CASGGIGTEAFF.